A single sample is the source of the 23 T cell receptor beta chains below, sequenced in a study of blood T cells in healthy people across ages. Combining a sample-barcoded 5' primer with a J-beta primer mix, a second PCR ran for roughly 6 to 12 cycles. A single record per CDR3 protein comes from TCRdb applying MiXCR to the 5' RACE reads. Of roughly 1,500,000 distinct CDR3 sequences listed, 42% are singletons. Material: blood. Every receptor here comes from a young woman in good health.

The chain links TRBV21-1 to TRBJ2-3. TRBV21-1 is a documented pseudogene. CDR3 length: 14 residues. The CDR3 nucleotides read TGTGCCCGCACCCAAGGAAAGGACACAGATACGCAGTATTTT. This encodes CARTQGKDTDTQYF.

The chain joins TRBV10-3 to TRBJ1-6; D is unclear. The CDR3 runs to 12 residues. Per germline, CDR1 ENHRY and CDR2 SYGVKD. With 8 bases removed from V and 7 bases from J, the gap between germline ends came to 9 bases. The CDR3 region is CAIGVGNSPLHF. The DNA of the CDR3 is TGTGCCATCGGTGTCGGGAATTCACCCCTCCACTTT.

This clonotype is a singleton in its sample. The chain recombines TRBV28 with TRBJ1-1; D uncertain. Germline V gene data show CDR1 as MDHEN and CDR2 as SYDVKM. This CDR3 comprises 14 residues. V was trimmed by 6 bases and J by 9 bases, leaving 20 bases between them. The CDR3 nucleotides read TGTGCCAGCAGCCTACCCGAGAGTTTAACTAAAGCTTTCTTT. This sequence encodes CASSLPESLTKAFF.

This clonotype occurred a few times. J is TRBJ1-1 and V is TRBV12-3 or TRBV12-4, with 7 bases aligning to TRBD1. The CDR3 has 18 amino acids. Trimming took 3 bases from V and 0 from J; bases not matched to a gene: 13. CDR3 DNA sequence: TGTGCCAGCAGTTTTAACCTCCGGGACAGCCTCATGAACACTGAAGCTTTCTTT. Translation: CASSFNLRDSLMNTEAFF.

This clonotype was observed at least ten times. This chain joins TRBV28 and TRBJ2-5; 8 bases are a match to TRBD1. V trimming: 4 bases; J trimming: 4 bases; junction bases outside the gene matches: 26. Per the germline V gene, CDR1 is MDHEN and CDR2 is SYDVKM. The CDR3 spans 21 residues. CDR3 protein: CASSWFGASWPKGTGAETQYF. In DNA form, the CDR3 reads TGTGCCAGCAGTTGGTTTGGAGCAAGTTGGCCCAAGGGGACAGGCGCAGAGACCCAGTACTTC.

The V gene is TRBV10-3, the J gene TRBJ2-3, with 9 bases identical to TRBD2. Looked up from germline, CDR1 is ENHRY and CDR2 is SYGVKD. CDR3 length: 16 residues. Losses at the gene ends were 3 bases for V and 6 bases for J; bases not matched to a gene: 10. The CDR3 is CAISDLPAGGGDTQYF. DNA for the CDR3: TGTGCCATCAGTGATCTCCCAGCGGGGGGCGGGGATACGCAGTATTTT.

This rearrangement joins TRBV14 to TRBJ2-1, with D perhaps matching TRBD2 (5 bases). The J call may be in error: the DNA end matches TRBJ2-7 better. CDR3 length: 18 residues. In germline, CDR1 is SGHDN, CDR2 FVKESK. The CDR3 sequence is CASSHLRPSPDSYNEQYF. In DNA form, the CDR3 reads TGTGCCAGCAGCCACCTCAGGCCGTCCCCGGACTCCTACAATGAGCAGTACTTC.

This chain joins TRBV5-1 and TRBJ2-1; the D gene is possibly TRBD1 (5 bases). The CDR3 loop spans 15 amino acids. Trimming took off 2 bases at V and 5 bases at J, with 14 bases between the two ends. Germline CDR1 and CDR2: SGHRS and YFSETQ. The CDR3 loop is CASSLSGADHNEQFF. The CDR3 DNA is TGCGCCAGCAGCTTAAGTGGGGCCGACCACAATGAGCAGTTCTTC.

The genes are TRBV28 and TRBJ1-5; D is uncertain. The CDR3 runs to 16 residues. The V end was cut by 6 bases, the J end by 0 bases, with 15 bases between. From germline, CDR1 is MDHEN and CDR2 SYDVKM. The CDR3 spells CASSPYGLYSNQPQHF. In DNA, the CDR3 is TGTGCCAGCAGCCCCTACGGGCTTTATAGCAATCAGCCCCAGCATTTT.

This clonotype was observed a handful of times. The chain uses TRBV28 and TRBJ1-4, with a possible D match to TRBD1 (5 bases). V gave up 1 base and J gave up 4 bases, with 13 bases separating them. From germline, CDR1 is MDHEN and CDR2 SYDVKM. The CDR3 loop spans 16 amino acids. CDR3 region: CASSLLGTGYNEKLFF. The CDR3 bases are TGTGCCAGCAGTTTATTGGGAACAGGCTATAATGAAAAACTGTTTTTT.

The chain carries TRBV28 and TRBJ2-5; D unclear. Trimming shortened V by 4 bases and J by 5 bases, and 8 bases separated the two germline ends. CDR3 length equals 12 residues. Germline CDR1 reads MDHEN; CDR2 reads SYDVKM. The CDR3 DNA follows: TGTGCCAGCAGTTACTACGCGGAGACCCAGTACTTC. Protein product: CASSYYAETQYF.

As DNA, the CDR3 is TGTGCCAGCAGCCTCTCCTATGGCAATCAGCCCCAGCATTTT. Protein sequence: CASSLSYGNQPQHF. The chain combines TRBV7-9 with TRBJ1-5; D gene uncertain. Germline V lookup: CDR1 SEHNR, CDR2 FQNEAQ (reference sequence). The CDR3 covers 14 residues. V was cut by 5 bases and J by 2 bases, with 10 bases left in between.

CDR3 region: CSARDRDRYYEQYF. The CDR3, as DNA: TGCAGTGCTAGAGATCGCGACAGGTACTACGAGCAGTACTTC. The J gene is TRBJ2-7, the V gene TRBV20-1; TRBD1 is a possible D gene (6 bases). Trimming left V 0 bases short and J 3 bases short, with 12 bases between. Looked up from germline, CDR1 is DFQATT and CDR2 is SNEGSKA (reference sequence). CDR3 size: 14 residues.

This clonotype was observed a few times. The chain uses TRBV7-9 and TRBJ1-4, with D maybe TRBD1 (5 bases). Germline CDR1 reads SEHNR; CDR2 reads FQNEAQ (reference sequence). The germline V and J ends were trimmed by 5 bases and 0 bases, with 13 bases remaining between them. The CDR3 extends over 16 amino acids. The CDR3 bases are TGTGCCAGCAGCGAGCGGGACGGTGCAACTAATGAAAAACTGTTTTTT. Translating gives CASSERDGATNEKLFF.

The rearrangement uses TRBV3-1 and TRBJ1-2, with 9 bases that match TRBD1. Germline loops: CDR1 LGHDT, CDR2 YNNKEL (reference sequence). The CDR3 is made up of 14 amino acids. The J segment lost 6 bases and the V segment lost 3 bases, leaving 5 bases of the junction unmatched. CDR3 protein: CASSHGTGPNGYTF. CDR3 sequence (DNA): TGTGCCAGCAGCCACGGGACAGGGCCCAATGGCTACACCTTC.

This rearrangement joins TRBV12-3 or TRBV12-4 to TRBJ1-1; 8 bases are a match to TRBD1. V was pared by 6 bases and J by 2 bases, with 20 bases of the junction left unmatched. The CDR3 has 19 residues. The DNA for the CDR3 is TGTGCCAGCAGCCCCCCAGGGGGCAGAACCGACACTCCCAACACTGAAGCTTTCTTT. Encoded protein: CASSPPGGRTDTPNTEAFF.

This clonotype was found a few times. V usage is TRBV7-2 and J usage is TRBJ2-7; 11 bases agree with TRBD2. The ends lost 5 bases at V and 2 bases at J; junction bases unmatched: 5. Germline V lookup: CDR1 SGHTA, CDR2 FQGNSA. The CDR3 sequence is 15 residues long. The CDR3 nucleotides are TGTGCCAGCAGCCCCATTAGCGGGGGGGCCTACGAGCAGTACTTC. It yields the protein CASSPISGGAYEQYF.

The chain has TRBV11-2 and TRBJ2-1; 15 nucleotides line up with TRBD2. CDR3 size: 16 residues. V was clipped by 6 bases and J by 7 bases; unmatched bases: 7. The V gene's germline CDR1 is SGHAT and CDR2 FQNNGV. The CDR3: CASSSGLAGGQNEQFF. CDR3 bases: TGTGCCAGCAGTTCCGGACTAGCGGGAGGGCAGAATGAGCAGTTCTTC.

This clonotype was observed a handful of times. The chain links TRBV7-2 to TRBJ1-5, with D unclear. The CDR3 consists of 13 residues. Germline V gene lookup returns CDR1 SGHTA and CDR2 FQGNSA. V was shortened by 5 bases and J by 5 bases, with 10 bases between the two germline ends. The CDR3 loop is CASSVRGDQPQHF. For the CDR3, the DNA is TGTGCCAGCAGCGTACGAGGAGATCAGCCCCAGCATTTT.

V is TRBV7-2 and J is TRBJ2-5; 7 bases align to TRBD1. Germline V gives CDR1 SGHTA, CDR2 FQGNSA. The ends lost 2 bases at V and 4 bases at J; junction bases unmatched: 10. The CDR3 sequence is 16 residues long. The CDR3 nucleotides are TGTGCCAGCAGCTTATATCCGACAGGGTTGGGAGAGACCCAGTACTTC. As protein: CASSLYPTGLGETQYF.

The chain has TRBV4-1 and TRBJ1-2; TRBD1 agrees at 7 bases. J lost 8 bases, V lost 0 bases, and 3 bases had no gene match. The CDR3 has 13 amino acids. Per germline, CDR1 MGHRA and CDR2 YSYEKL. CDR3 in DNA: TGCGCCAGCAGCCAAGAGGACAGGAACGGCTACACCTTC. Translation: CASSQEDRNGYTF.

The chain joins TRBV4-1 to TRBJ2-5, with D possibly TRBD2 on 5 matching bases. Matching the DNA end better, TRBJ2-1 makes the J call doubtful. Germline assignment: CDR1 MGHRA and CDR2 YSYEKL. The length of the CDR3 is 16 residues. The CDR3 here is CASRPGRGGGQETQFF. The DNA for the CDR3 is TGCGCCAGCAGACCTGGAAGAGGCGGAGGCCAAGAGACCCAGTTCTTC.

The chain uses TRBV6-6 and TRBJ1-5; D gene uncertain. There are 14 residues in the CDR3. The germline CDR1 and CDR2 sequences are MNHNY and SVGAGI (reference sequence). V lost 0 bases, J lost 4 bases, and 7 bases lay in between. The CDR3 region is CASSYSMVNQPQHF. The CDR3 bases are TGTGCCAGCAGTTACTCGATGGTTAATCAGCCCCAGCATTTT.